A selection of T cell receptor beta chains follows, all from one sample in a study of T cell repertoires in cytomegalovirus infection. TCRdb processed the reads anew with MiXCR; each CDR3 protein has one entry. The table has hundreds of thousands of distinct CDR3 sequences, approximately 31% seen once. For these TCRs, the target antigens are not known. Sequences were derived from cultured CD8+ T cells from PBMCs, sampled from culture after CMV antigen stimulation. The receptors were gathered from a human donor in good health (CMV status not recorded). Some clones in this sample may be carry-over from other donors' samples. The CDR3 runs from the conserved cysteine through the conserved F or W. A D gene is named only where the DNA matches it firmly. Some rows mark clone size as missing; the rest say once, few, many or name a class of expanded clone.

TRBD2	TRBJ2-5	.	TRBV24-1	CATSRLATLATSGCQETQYF	TGTGCCACCAGCCGTCTTGCCACCCTCGCTACTAGCGGTTGCCAAGAGACCCAGTACTTC
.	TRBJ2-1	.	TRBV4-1	CASSQENRAAEQFF	TGCGCCAGCAGCCAGGAGAACAGGGCTGCTGAGCAGTTCTTC
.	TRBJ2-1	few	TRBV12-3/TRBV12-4	CASSHLPSTVSYNEQFF	TGTGCCAGCAGCCACTTACCGTCGACAGTCTCCTACAATGAGCAGTTCTTC
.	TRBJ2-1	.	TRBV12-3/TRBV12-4	CASSTTGNGYNEQFF	TGTGCCAGCAGCACAACAGGGAATGGTTACAATGAGCAGTTCTTC
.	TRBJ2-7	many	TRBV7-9	CASEGPSNTGSYEQYF	TGTGCCAGCGAAGGGCCAAGCAACACTGGATCGTACGAGCAGTACTTC
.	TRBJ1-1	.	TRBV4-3	CASSQEDGYTEAFF	TGCGCCAGCAGCCAGGAGGACGGTTACACTGAAGCTTTCTTT
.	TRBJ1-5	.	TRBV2	CASSPREGRQPQHF	TGTGCCAGCAGTCCCAGGGAGGGTCGTCAGCCCCAGCATTTT
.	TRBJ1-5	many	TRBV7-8	CASSLAGGIKQPQHF	TGTGCCAGCAGCTTAGCTGGGGGAATAAAACAGCCCCAGCATTTT
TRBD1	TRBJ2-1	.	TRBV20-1	CSASGQFRRNEQFF	TGCAGTGCTTCGGGACAGTTTAGGAGAAATGAGCAGTTCTTC
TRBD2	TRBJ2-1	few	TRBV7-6	CASSPLGLAGEQFF	TGTGCCAGCAGCCCCTTGGGACTAGCGGGTGAGCAGTTCTTC
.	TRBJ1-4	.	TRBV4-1	CASSQDPRDEKLFF	TGCGCCAGCAGCCAAGATCCCCGGGACGAAAAACTGTTTTTT
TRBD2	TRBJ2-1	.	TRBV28	CASSPLVGTRYNEQFF	TGTGCCAGCAGTCCCCTTGTAGGGACTAGGTACAATGAGCAGTTCTTC
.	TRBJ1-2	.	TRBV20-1	CSARPPGYYGYTF	TGCAGTGCTAGACCCCCAGGGTACTATGGCTACACCTTC
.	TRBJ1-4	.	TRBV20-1	CSATSWQDFNEKLFF	TGCAGTGCTACAAGCTGGCAGGACTTTAATGAAAAACTGTTTTTT